One sample yielded the 18 T cell receptor beta chains listed below, sequenced in a study of T cell responses to AZD1222 COVID-19 vaccine. The protocol was immunoSEQ multiplex PCR, while the TCRdb copy is restricted to in-frame clones and leaves out a portion. The sample shows about 120,000 clones, 70% to 90% of them seen only once. The input for sequencing was peripheral blood, taken on day 0 of AZD1222 vaccination. The receptors were sampled from an adult in good health.

This rearrangement joins TRBV2 to TRBJ1-1, with D possibly TRBD1 on 5 matching bases. V was pared by 4 bases and J by 7 bases, with 16 bases between. This CDR3 has 14 residues. The germline gives CDR1 SNHLY, CDR2 FYNNEI. The DNA of the CDR3 is TGTGCCAGCAGTGGATTGGGGCGCGGCCATGAAGCTTTCTTT. Its translation is CASSGLGRGHEAFF.

The chain uses TRBV18 and TRBJ1-1, with D perhaps TRBD1 (5 bases). Germline loops: CDR1 KGHSH, CDR2 LQKENI. Trimming shortened V by 0 bases and J by 4 bases, and 12 bases separated the two germline ends. The CDR3 has 15 residues. CDR3 sequence reads: CASSPPGVVFTEAFF. The DNA for the CDR3 is TGTGCCAGCTCACCACCGGGGGTCGTATTCACTGAAGCTTTCTTT.

The V gene is TRBV9, the J gene TRBJ1-3; D call uncertain. Germline V CDR1 and CDR2: SGDLS, YYNGEE. The CDR3 has 14 amino acids. V was clipped by 3 bases and J by 3 bases, with 10 bases between them. CDR3 loop: CASSAHTHGNTIYF. The CDR3 DNA is TGTGCCAGCAGCGCCCACACTCATGGAAACACCATATATTTT. Filled out from reference TRBV9 and TRBJ1-3, the complete variable domain reads DSGVTQTPKHLITATGQRVTLRCSPRSGDLSVYWYQQSLDQGLQFLIQYYNGEERAKGNILERFSAQQFPDLHSELNLSSLELGDSALYFCASSAHTHGNTIYFGEGSWLTVV.

This chain connects TRBV9 to TRBJ1-1; no clear D. V was pared by 0 bases and J by 6 bases, with 15 bases between. The CDR3 contains 15 residues. CDR1 is SGDLS, CDR2 YYNGEE, per germline. The CDR3 region has the DNA TGTGCCAGCAGCGTAGAAGGAGCAGCCCTCCCTGAAGCTTTCTTT. Translated: CASSVEGAALPEAFF.

The chain combines TRBV7-9 with TRBJ2-1; TRBD2 matches 9 bases. Trimming at V came to 1 base and at J to 6 bases, leaving 1 base not matched to a gene. Germline V lookup: CDR1 SEHNR, CDR2 FQNEAQ (reference sequence). The CDR3 is 14 amino acids. CDR3 sequence reads: CASSLGGGANEQFF. The CDR3 DNA reads TGTGCCAGCAGCTTAGGCGGGGGGGCCAATGAGCAGTTCTTC.

V gene TRBV18 combines with J gene TRBJ1-1; TRBD1 might be the D (6 bases). V gave up 3 bases and J gave up 3 bases, with 14 bases separating them. The CDR3 contains 15 residues. The germline gives CDR1 KGHSH, CDR2 LQKENI. The CDR3 DNA is TGTGCCAGCTCACCGTTGGGGGCGCGAGACACTGAAGCTTTCTTT. Residues: CASSPLGARDTEAFF. The full variable domain, completed using reference TRBV18 and TRBJ1-1, is NAGVMQNPRHLVRRRGQEARLRCSPMKGHSHVYWYRQLPEEGLKFMVYLQKENIIDESGMPKERFSAEFPKEGPSILRIQQVVRGDSAAYFCASSPLGARDTEAFFGQGTRLTVV.

The chain has TRBV5-6 and TRBJ2-7; 12 bases fit TRBD2. The CDR3 is 16 amino acids. Germline values: CDR1 SGHDT, CDR2 YYEEEE. The ends lost 0 bases at V and 5 bases at J; junction bases unmatched: 6. CDR3 amino acids: CASSLAWLAGGNEQYF. Written as DNA, the CDR3 is TGTGCCAGCAGCTTGGCCTGGCTAGCGGGGGGGAACGAGCAGTACTTC. Combining the CDR3 with reference TRBV5-6 and TRBJ2-7 gives the whole variable domain DAGVTQSPTHLIKTRGQQVTLRCSPKSGHDTVSWYQQALGQGPQFIFQYYEEEERQRGNFPDRFSGHQFPNYSSELNVNALLLGDSALYLCASSLAWLAGGNEQYFGPGTRLTVT.

This chain joins TRBV3-1 (or the pseudogene TRBV3-2) and TRBJ1-2, with D possibly TRBD1 on 6 matching bases. Germline CDR1 and CDR2: LGHDT and YNNKEL (reference sequence). The CDR3 has 15 residues. V was shortened by 7 bases and J by 2 bases, with 17 bases between the two germline ends. CDR3 nucleotides: TGTGCCAGCACCCTAGGGGGAGGGTCGAACTATGGCTACACCTTC. It translates to CASTLGGGSNYGYTF.

Details on this clone: The identical CDR3 is also encoded by other nucleotide sequences in the sample. The rearrangement joins TRBV3-1 (or the pseudogene TRBV3-2) to TRBJ1-5; D is unresolved. V was cut by 1 base and J by 2 bases, with 6 bases left in between. The germline gives CDR1 LGHDT, CDR2 YNNKEL (reference sequence). There are 14 residues in the CDR3. The CDR3 sequence is CASSQGRGNQPQHF. In DNA, the CDR3 is TGTGCCAGCAGCCAAGGTCGGGGCAATCAGCCCCAGCATTTT.

This clone is medium-sized (0.01 to 0.1%) by share. V is TRBV5-1 and J is TRBJ1-4; D might be TRBD1 (5 bases). The germline V gene encodes CDR1 SGHRS and CDR2 YFSETQ. The CDR3 is 14 residues long. V dropped 3 bases and J dropped 3 bases, with 9 bases sitting between them. CDR3 loop: CASSWTPSNEKLFF. DNA for the CDR3: TGCGCCAGCAGCTGGACACCTTCTAATGAAAAACTGTTTTTT.

The V and J genes are TRBV3-1 (or the pseudogene TRBV3-2) and TRBJ1-2; TRBD1 aligns across 10 bases. The J segment lost 8 bases and the V segment lost 2 bases, leaving 14 bases of the junction unmatched. The CDR3 is 17 amino acids. CDR1 LGHDT and CDR2 YNNKEL come from the germline V gene (reference sequence). CDR3 nucleotides: TGTGCCAGCAGCCAAAGTTTTATAGTGACAGGGGGCTTGGGCTACACCTTC. Residues: CASSQSFIVTGGLGYTF.

The chain's CDR3 is CASSENRGTEAFF. The CDR3 nucleotides are TGTGCCAGCAGTGAAAACAGGGGAACTGAAGCTTTCTTT. The chain joins TRBV6-4 to TRBJ1-1, with TRBD1 matching over 7 bases. Looked up from germline, CDR1 is MRHNA and CDR2 is SNTAGT. The CDR3 has 13 amino acids. With 3 bases clipped from V and 5 bases from J, the junction kept 3 bases outside the gene matches.

This chain joins TRBV5-1 and TRBJ1-1; perhaps TRBD1 as D (6 bases). Trimming shortened V by 6 bases and J by 3 bases, and 15 bases separated the two germline ends. Germline CDR1 is SGHRS and CDR2 is YFSETQ. CDR3 length: 14 residues. The CDR3 is CASKQGSSDTEAFF. CDR3 nucleotide sequence: TGCGCCAGCAAACAGGGCTCTTCGGACACTGAAGCTTTCTTT.

The rearrangement uses TRBV3-1 (or the pseudogene TRBV3-2) and TRBJ1-6; D is unclear. Trimming cost V 0 bases and J 9 bases, with 6 bases left between them. This CDR3 spans 13 amino acids. The germline CDR1 and CDR2 sequences are LGHDT and YNNKEL (reference sequence). The CDR3: CASSQDLSSPLHF. CDR3 nucleotide sequence: TGTGCCAGCAGCCAAGATTTGAGTTCACCCCTCCACTTT.

The V gene is TRBV10-3, the J gene TRBJ2-5; perhaps TRBD1 as D (5 bases). This CDR3 has 11 residues. Germline V gene data show CDR1 as ENHRY and CDR2 as SYGVKD. The V gene lost 6 bases and the J gene lost 5 bases, with 7 bases spanning the gap. This chain's CDR3 is CAISSGETQYF. For the CDR3, the DNA is TGTGCCATCAGCTCAGGGGAGACCCAGTACTTC.

J is TRBJ1-2 and V is TRBV24-1, with 9 bases aligning to TRBD1. Germline V lookup: CDR1 KGHDR, CDR2 SFDVKD. The junction had 10 bases not matched to a gene; V was cut back by 0 bases and J by 3 bases. This CDR3 is built from 18 residues. DNA of the CDR3: TGTGCCACCAGTGATTTGCATTACAGGGGGCAAGAGGACTATGGCTACACCTTC. Translating it yields CATSDLHYRGQEDYGYTF.

The rearrangement uses TRBV29-1 and TRBJ2-3; 7 bases fit TRBD1. J lost 1 base, V lost 6 bases, and 7 bases had no gene match. The CDR3 spans 14 residues. Germline CDR1 reads SQVTM; CDR2 reads ANQGSEA. In DNA form, the CDR3 reads TGCAGCGTGGTTAACAGGGGACGCACAGATACGCAGTATTTT. Protein sequence: CSVVNRGRTDTQYF.

The chain combines TRBV5-1 with TRBJ1-3; TRBD1 agrees at 7 bases. The junction had 6 bases not matched to a gene; V was cut back by 0 bases and J by 3 bases. Germline V gene lookup returns CDR1 SGHRS and CDR2 YFSETQ. CDR3 length: 16 amino acids. The DNA for the CDR3 is TGCGCCAGCAGCTTGGCCGGGACAGTTTATGGAAACACCATATATTTT. Translated: CASSLAGTVYGNTIYF.